This is a list of T cell receptor beta chains from one sample in a study of T cell responses to AZD1222 COVID-19 vaccine. Repertoires were generated with immunoSEQ multiplex PCR, while TCRdb's copy carries only in-frame clones and drops some. The sample consists of more than 70,000 clones, approximately 90% of them appearing once. Material: peripheral blood, obtained 28 days after the second AZD1222 dose. Source of these receptors: an adult who received the AZD1222 COVID-19 vaccine. Each CDR3 is given with its conserved first and last residue. A D gene is named only where the DNA matches it firmly. Clone size is given for some rows only: seen once, a few or many times, or a class if the clone is expanded.

clone_size d_call j_call v_call cdr3_nt cdr3_aa
- TRBD1 TRBJ1-3 TRBV5-4 TGTGCCAGCAGAGACAGGGAGGCGGTTGACACCATATATTTT CASRDREAVDTIYF
- TRBD1 TRBJ1-6 TRBV30 TGTGCCTGGAGTGTACAGGGGGCCCCAGGGAATTCACCCCTCCACTTT CAWSVQGAPGNSPLHF
- TRBD1 TRBJ1-5 TRBV30 TGTGCCTGGAGTGACACAGGGGGCTTTGGTCAGCCCCAGCATTTT CAWSDTGGFGQPQHF
- TRBD1 TRBJ2-3 TRBV24-1 TGTGCCACCAGTGATGCAGGACAGGGAATAGCAGATACGCAGTATTTT CATSDAGQGIADTQYF
- - TRBJ2-7 TRBV21-1 TGTGCCAGCAGCAAATCTGGAGGGGGATCTCTCGGCGAGCAGTACTTC CASSKSGGGSLGEQYF
few - TRBJ2-5 TRBV4-2 TGTGCCAGCAGCCAGCCAGGGGAAGAGACCCAGTACTTC CASSQPGEETQYF
once - TRBJ1-4 TRBV2 TGTGCCAGCAGTGAAGAGCAGGGATCAAATGAAAAACTGTTTTTT CASSEEQGSNEKLFF
once - TRBJ1-2 TRBV3-1/TRBV3-2 TGTGCCAGCAGCCGTCGCCAGGGAGAAGAGAATGGCTACACCTTC CASSRRQGEENGYTF
- - TRBJ1-1 TRBV6-5 TGTGCCAGCTGGAATCGGAACACTGAAGCTTTCTTT CASWNRNTEAFF
- - TRBJ1-5 TRBV5-1 TGCGCCAGCAGATCAGGACACTCAAGCAATCAGCCCCAGCATTTT CASRSGHSSNQPQHF
- - TRBJ1-1 TRBV25-1 TGTGCCAGCAGTGAAGGTCGGTCTGAAGCTTTCTTT CASSEGRSEAFF
- TRBD2 TRBJ2-1 TRBV4-1 TGCGCCAGCAGCCAAGATTCCAGCGGGGGGAGGAATGAGCAGTTCTTC CASSQDSSGGRNEQFF
- TRBD1 TRBJ1-1 TRBV19 TGTGCCAGTAGTCTCCGGACAGGGGGGGGCACTGAAGCTTTCTTT CASSLRTGGGTEAFF
- - TRBJ2-2 TRBV6-4 TGTGCCAGCAGTGAGCGGGACACCGGGGAGCTGTTTTTT CASSERDTGELFF
- - TRBJ2-2 TRBV7-9 TGTGCCAGCACCTTCACGTCCTTGAAGTACCGGGCGGTCACCGGGGAGCTGTTTTTT CASTFTSLKYRAVTGELFF
- TRBD1 TRBJ2-5 TRBV10-3 TGTGCCATCAGTGACCCTCTCGGACAGGGTGCGGAGACCCAGTACTTC CAISDPLGQGAETQYF
- - TRBJ2-1 TRBV6-5 TGTGCCAGCGCTACAGGGCTAGGCGGGCGTGAGCAGTTCTTC CASATGLGGREQFF
- TRBD2 TRBJ2-7 TRBV7-8 TGTGCCAGCAGCCCCCTAGCGGGAGGCTACGAGCAGTACTTC CASSPLAGGYEQYF
- - TRBJ1-1 TRBV3-1/TRBV3-2 TGTGCCAGCAGCCAAGGATGGCAGGCTTTCTTT CASSQGWQAFF
- - TRBJ2-3 TRBV7-3 TGTGCCAGCAGCTTAAAACTAGCTGATAGCACAGATACGCAGTATTTT CASSLKLADSTDTQYF
- - TRBJ2-1 TRBV5-1 TGCGCCAGCAGCTCGGACGGGGGTCGGCAGTTCTTC CASSSDGGRQFF
- TRBD2 TRBJ2-1 TRBV7-9 TGTGCCAGCAGCCGGACTAGCGGGAGGGGAAGTTACAATGAGCAGTTCTTC CASSRTSGRGSYNEQFF
- TRBD2 TRBJ2-1 TRBV7-3 TGTGCCAGCAGCGAACTAGCGGGCAATGAGCAGTTCTTC CASSELAGNEQFF
- - TRBJ2-1 TRBV7-8 TGTGCCAGCAGCTCTTTTGGGGGCGGGAGCTCCTACAATGAGCAGTTCTTC CASSSFGGGSSYNEQFF
- TRBD2 TRBJ2-7 TRBV11-3 TGTGCCAGCAGCAAGAGACTAGCGGGAGGAAACGAGCAGTACTTC CASSKRLAGGNEQYF
- TRBD2 TRBJ2-5 TRBV27 TGTGCCAGCAGTCTACTAGCGGGGGGTTGGAAGACCCAGTACTTC CASSLLAGGWKTQYF
once - TRBJ1-6 TRBV6-6 TGTGCCAGCAAGACAGAGAAGGATTCACCCCTCCACTTT CASKTEKDSPLHF
- - TRBJ1-2 TRBV7-9 TGTGCCGCCCAGGGGCAGGGTAACTATGGCTACACCTTC CAAQGQGNYGYTF
- - TRBJ2-2 TRBV7-2 TGTGCCAGCAGCCCAGACAGCGCTCGTAACGGGGAGCTGTTTTTT CASSPDSARNGELFF
- - TRBJ1-2 TRBV2 TGTGCCAGCAGCGCGGTGACAGAAGGAGATGGCTACACCTTC CASSAVTEGDGYTF
- - TRBJ1-1 TRBV11-3 TGTGCCAGCAGCCAGGGACAACGAGAAGCTTTCTTT CASSQGQREAFF
- TRBD2 TRBJ2-2 TRBV7-6 TGTGCCAGCAGCTTAGCAGCCGGACTAGCCCCTGGCACCGGGGAGCTGTTTTTT CASSLAAGLAPGTGELFF
- - TRBJ2-7 TRBV2 TGTGCCAGCAGCGGGGGTGACGAGCAGTACTTC CASSGGDEQYF
- - TRBJ1-4 TRBV4-2 TGTGCCAGCAGCCCAGAGGAGTCGGAAAAACTGTTTTTT CASSPEESEKLFF
- - TRBJ2-1 TRBV4-3 TGCGCCAGCAGCCAAGCTGCGGGTCAGGGGATCAACAATGAGCAGTTCTTC CASSQAAGQGINNEQFF
- - TRBJ2-3 TRBV7-2 TGTGCCAGCAGCTTAGATCGGAGTACAGATACGCAGTATTTT CASSLDRSTDTQYF
- TRBD2 TRBJ2-1 TRBV29-1 TGCAGTATCCGGGGACTACCAGGCTCCTACAATGAGCAGTTCTTC CSIRGLPGSYNEQFF